This TCR beta chain is drawn from a study of T cell repertoires in aging, cancer and after chemotherapy. Study at large: Over several months to years, re-sampled healthy donor repertoires clearly shared clones.

TRB rearrangements spanning V, D and J were amplified using mixed TRB-A/B primers. TCRdb analysed the multiplex PCR reads with MiXCR anew, one entry per CDR3 protein. This table holds 9,500 to 15,000 distinct CDR3 sequences, approximately 30% found once. The sample holds one count of this clonotype. TCR beta rearrangements were amplified from peripheral blood genomic DNA. The germline V and J ends were trimmed by 5 bases and 6 bases, with 16 bases remaining between them. The CDR3 extends over 14 amino acids. The source is a human donor in good health. The donor label of this sample is uncertain. Source material: blood. This chain connects TRBV12-3 or TRBV12-4 to TRBJ1-2, with D perhaps TRBD1 (6 bases). CDR3: CASSPSGGLNGYTF. CDR3 coding DNA: TGTGCCAGCAGTCCCTCCGGGGGGCTAAATGGCTACACCTTC.